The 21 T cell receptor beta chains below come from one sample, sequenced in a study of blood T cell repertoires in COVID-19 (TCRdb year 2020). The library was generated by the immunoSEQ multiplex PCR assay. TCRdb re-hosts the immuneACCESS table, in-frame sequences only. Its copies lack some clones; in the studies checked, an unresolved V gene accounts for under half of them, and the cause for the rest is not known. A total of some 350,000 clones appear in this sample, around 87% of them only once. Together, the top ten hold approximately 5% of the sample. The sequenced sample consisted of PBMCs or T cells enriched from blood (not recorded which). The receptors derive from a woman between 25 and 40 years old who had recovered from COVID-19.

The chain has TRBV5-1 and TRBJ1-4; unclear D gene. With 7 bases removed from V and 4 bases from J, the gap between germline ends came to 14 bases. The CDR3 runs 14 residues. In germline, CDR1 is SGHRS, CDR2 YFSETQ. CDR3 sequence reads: CASSDTAVNEKLFF. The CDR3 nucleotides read TGCGCCAGCTCTGATACGGCGGTTAATGAAAAACTGTTTTTT.

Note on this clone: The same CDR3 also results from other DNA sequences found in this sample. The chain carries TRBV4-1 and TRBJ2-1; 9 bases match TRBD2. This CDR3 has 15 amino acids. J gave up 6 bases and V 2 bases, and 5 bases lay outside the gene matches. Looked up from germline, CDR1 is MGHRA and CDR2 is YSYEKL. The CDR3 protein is CASSQSSGGLNEQFF. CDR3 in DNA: TGCGCCAGCAGCCAAAGTAGCGGGGGCCTCAATGAGCAGTTCTTC.

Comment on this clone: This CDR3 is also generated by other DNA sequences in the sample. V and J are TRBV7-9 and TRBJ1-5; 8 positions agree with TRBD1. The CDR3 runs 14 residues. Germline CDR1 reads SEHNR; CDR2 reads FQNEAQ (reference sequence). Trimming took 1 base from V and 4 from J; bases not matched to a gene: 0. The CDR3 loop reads CASSLGTGNQPQHF. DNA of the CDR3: TGTGCCAGCAGCTTAGGGACAGGGAATCAGCCCCAGCATTTT.

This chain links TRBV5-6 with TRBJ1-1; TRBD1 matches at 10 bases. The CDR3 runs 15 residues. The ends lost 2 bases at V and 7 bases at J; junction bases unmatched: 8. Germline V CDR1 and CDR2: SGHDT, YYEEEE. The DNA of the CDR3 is TGTGCCAGCAGCTTCCGGACAGGGGGAAGAGGTGAAGCTTTCTTT. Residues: CASSFRTGGRGEAFF.

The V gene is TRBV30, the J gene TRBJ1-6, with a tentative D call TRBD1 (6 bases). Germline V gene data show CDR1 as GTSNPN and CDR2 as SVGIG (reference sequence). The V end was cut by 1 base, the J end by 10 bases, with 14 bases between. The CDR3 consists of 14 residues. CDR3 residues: CAWSANRVNSPLHF. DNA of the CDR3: TGTGCCTGGAGTGCGAACAGGGTTAACTCACCCCTCCACTTT.

This chain's CDR3 is CASTLNSGPETQYF. The DNA for the CDR3 is TGTGCCAGCACCCTTAACTCAGGGCCCGAGACCCAGTACTTC. The chain links TRBV11-2 to TRBJ2-5; D might be TRBD1 (5 bases). Trimming pared 7 bases from V and 5 bases from J, leaving 17 bases between. Germline values: CDR1 SGHAT, CDR2 FQNNGV. The CDR3 has 14 residues.

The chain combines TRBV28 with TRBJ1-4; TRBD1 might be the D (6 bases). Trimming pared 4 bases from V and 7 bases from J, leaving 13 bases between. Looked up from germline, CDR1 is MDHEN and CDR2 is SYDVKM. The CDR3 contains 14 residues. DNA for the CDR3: TGTGCCAGCAGTTCCGGACAGATTAGTGAAAAACTGTTTTTT. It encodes CASSSGQISEKLFF.

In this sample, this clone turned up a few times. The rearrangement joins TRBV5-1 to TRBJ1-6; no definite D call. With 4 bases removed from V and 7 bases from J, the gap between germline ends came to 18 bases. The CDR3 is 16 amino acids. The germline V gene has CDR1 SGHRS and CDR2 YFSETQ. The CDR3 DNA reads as TGCGCCAGCAGCCCCGTGTTGGGGAGCCAAAATTCACCCCTCCACTTT. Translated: CASSPVLGSQNSPLHF.

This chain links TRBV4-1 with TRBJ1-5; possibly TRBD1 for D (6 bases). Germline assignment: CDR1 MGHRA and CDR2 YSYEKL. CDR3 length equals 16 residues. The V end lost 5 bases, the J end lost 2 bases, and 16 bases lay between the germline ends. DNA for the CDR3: TGCGCCAGCAGCTCCCTCGGGGGGCTAGGCAATCAGCCCCAGCATTTT. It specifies CASSSLGGLGNQPQHF.

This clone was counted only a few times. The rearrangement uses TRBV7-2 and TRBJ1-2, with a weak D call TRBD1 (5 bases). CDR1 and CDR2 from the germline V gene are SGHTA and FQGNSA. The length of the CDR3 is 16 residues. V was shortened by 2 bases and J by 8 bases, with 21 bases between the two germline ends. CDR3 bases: TGTGCCAGCAGCTTACGGTCGGGACCCGGGGGGGGAGGCTACACCTTC. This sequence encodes CASSLRSGPGGGGYTF. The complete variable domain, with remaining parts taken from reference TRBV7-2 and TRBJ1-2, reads GAGVSQSPSNKVTEKGKDVELRCDPISGHTALYWYRQSLGQGLEFLIYFQGNSAPDKSGLPSDRFSAERTGGSVSTLTIQRTQQEDSAVYLCASSLRSGPGGGGYTFGSGTRLTVV.

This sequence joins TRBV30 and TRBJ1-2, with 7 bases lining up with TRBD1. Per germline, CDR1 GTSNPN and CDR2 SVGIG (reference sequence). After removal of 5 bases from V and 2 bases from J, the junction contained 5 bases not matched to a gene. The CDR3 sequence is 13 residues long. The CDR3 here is CAWAGQENYGYTF. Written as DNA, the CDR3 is TGTGCCTGGGCCGGACAGGAGAACTATGGCTACACCTTC. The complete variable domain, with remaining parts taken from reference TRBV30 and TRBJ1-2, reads SQTIHQWPATLVQPVGSPLSLECTVEGTSNPNLYWYRQAAGRGLQLLFYSVGIGQISSEVPQNLSASRPQDRQFILSSKKLLLSDSGFYLCAWAGQENYGYTFGSGTRLTVV.

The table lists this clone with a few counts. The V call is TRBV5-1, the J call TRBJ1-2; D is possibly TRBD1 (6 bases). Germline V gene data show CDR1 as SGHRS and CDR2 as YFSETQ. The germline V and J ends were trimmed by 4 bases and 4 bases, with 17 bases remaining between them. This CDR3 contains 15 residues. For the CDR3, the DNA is TGCGCCAGCAGCCTTGATCGAGCAGGGGTCTATGGCTACACCTTC. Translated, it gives CASSLDRAGVYGYTF.

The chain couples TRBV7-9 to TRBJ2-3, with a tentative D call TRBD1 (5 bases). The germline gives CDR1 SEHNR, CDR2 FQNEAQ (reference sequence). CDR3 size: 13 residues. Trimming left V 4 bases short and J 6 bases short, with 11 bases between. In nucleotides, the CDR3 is TGTGCCAGCAGCTCCGCAGGGCGGGATACGCAGTATTTT. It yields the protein CASSSAGRDTQYF.

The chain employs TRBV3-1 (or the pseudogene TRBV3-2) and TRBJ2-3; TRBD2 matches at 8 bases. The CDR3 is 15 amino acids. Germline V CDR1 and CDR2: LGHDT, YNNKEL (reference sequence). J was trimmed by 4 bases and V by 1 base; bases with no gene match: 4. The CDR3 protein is CASSQVSGASDTQYF. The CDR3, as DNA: TGTGCCAGCAGCCAAGTTAGCGGGGCATCAGATACGCAGTATTTT.

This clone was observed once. For the CDR3, the DNA is TGCGCCAGCAGACCCCTAGGACTAGCGGGGGGAGTAGATACGCAGTATTTT. It encodes CASRPLGLAGGVDTQYF. The chain couples TRBV4-1 to TRBJ2-3, with 14 bases fitting TRBD2. V gave up 6 bases and J gave up 5 bases; unmatched junction bases: 10. The length of the CDR3 is 17 residues. Germline loops: CDR1 MGHRA, CDR2 YSYEKL.

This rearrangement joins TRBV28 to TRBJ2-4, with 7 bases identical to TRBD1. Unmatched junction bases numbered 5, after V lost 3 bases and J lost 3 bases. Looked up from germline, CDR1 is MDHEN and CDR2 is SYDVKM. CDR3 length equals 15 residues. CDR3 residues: CASSFNRGVKNIQYF. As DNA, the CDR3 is TGTGCCAGCAGTTTTAACAGGGGAGTCAAAAACATTCAGTACTTC. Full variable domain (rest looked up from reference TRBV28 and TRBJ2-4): DVKVTQSSRYLVKRTGEKVFLECVQDMDHENMFWYRQDPGLGLRLIYFSYDVKMKEKGDIPEGYSVSREKKERFSLILESASTNQTSMYLCASSFNRGVKNIQYFGAGTRLSVL.

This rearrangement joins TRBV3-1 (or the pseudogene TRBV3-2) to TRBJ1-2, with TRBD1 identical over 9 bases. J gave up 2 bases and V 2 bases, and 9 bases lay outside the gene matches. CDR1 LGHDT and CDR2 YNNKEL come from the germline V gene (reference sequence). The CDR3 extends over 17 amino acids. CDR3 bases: TGTGCCAGCAGCCAAATACCTGGACAGGGGCGGAACTATGGCTACACCTTC. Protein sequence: CASSQIPGQGRNYGYTF.

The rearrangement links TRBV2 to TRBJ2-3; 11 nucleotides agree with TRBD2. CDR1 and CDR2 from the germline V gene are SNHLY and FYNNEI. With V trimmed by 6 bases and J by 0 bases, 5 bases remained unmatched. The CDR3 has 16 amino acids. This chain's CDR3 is CASRVGTSGSTDTQYF. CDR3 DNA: TGTGCCAGCAGGGTGGGGACTAGCGGAAGCACAGATACGCAGTATTTT. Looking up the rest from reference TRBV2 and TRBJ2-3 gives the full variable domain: EPEVTQTPSHQVTQMGQEVILRCVPISNHLYFYWYRQILGQKVEFLVSFYNNEISEKSEIFDDQFSVERPDGSNFTLKIRSTKLEDSAMYFCASRVGTSGSTDTQYFGPGTRLTVL.

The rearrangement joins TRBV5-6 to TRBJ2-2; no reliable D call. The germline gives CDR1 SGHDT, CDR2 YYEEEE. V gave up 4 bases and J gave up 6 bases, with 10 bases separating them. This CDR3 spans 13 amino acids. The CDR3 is CASSLVTPGELFF. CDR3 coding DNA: TGTGCCAGCAGCCTTGTAACTCCCGGGGAGCTGTTTTTT.

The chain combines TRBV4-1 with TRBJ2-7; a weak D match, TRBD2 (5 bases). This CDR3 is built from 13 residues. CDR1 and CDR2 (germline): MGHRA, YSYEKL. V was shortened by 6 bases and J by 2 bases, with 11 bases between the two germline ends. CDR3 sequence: CASREGDAYEQYF. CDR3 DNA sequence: TGCGCCAGCAGAGAGGGCGACGCCTACGAGCAGTACTTC.

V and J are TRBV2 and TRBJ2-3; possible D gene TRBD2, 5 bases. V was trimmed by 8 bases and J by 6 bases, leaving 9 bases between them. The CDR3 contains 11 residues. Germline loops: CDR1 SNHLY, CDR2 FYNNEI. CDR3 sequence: CASRGSDTQYF. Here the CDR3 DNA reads TGTGCCAGCCGCGGGTCGGATACGCAGTATTTT.